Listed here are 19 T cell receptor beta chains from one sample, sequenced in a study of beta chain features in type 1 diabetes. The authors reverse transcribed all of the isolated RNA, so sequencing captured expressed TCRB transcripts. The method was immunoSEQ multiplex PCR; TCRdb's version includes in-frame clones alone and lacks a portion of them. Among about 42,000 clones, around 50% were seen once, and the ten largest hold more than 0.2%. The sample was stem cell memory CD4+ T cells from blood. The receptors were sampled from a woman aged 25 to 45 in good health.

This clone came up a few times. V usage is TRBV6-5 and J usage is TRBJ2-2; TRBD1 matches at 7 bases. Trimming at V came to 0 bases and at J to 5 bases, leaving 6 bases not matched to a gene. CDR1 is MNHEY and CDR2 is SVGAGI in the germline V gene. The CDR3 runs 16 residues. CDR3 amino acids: CASSYSDRGLTGELFF. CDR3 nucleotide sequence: TGTGCCAGCAGTTACTCTGATAGGGGGCTAACCGGGGAGCTGTTTTTT.

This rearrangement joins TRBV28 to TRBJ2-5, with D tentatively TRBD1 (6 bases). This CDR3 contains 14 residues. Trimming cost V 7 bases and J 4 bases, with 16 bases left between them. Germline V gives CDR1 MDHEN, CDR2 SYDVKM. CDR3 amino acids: CASTFAWGRETQYF. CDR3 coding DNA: TGTGCCAGCACCTTCGCGTGGGGGCGAGAGACCCAGTACTTC.

The DNA for the CDR3 is TGTGCCAGCAGTTCGGGGACTAGGCGAGATACGCAGTATTTT. The encoded protein is CASSSGTRRDTQYF. The chain employs TRBV28 and TRBJ2-3; TRBD2 agrees at 8 bases. The CDR3 is 14 amino acids. J gave up 5 bases and V 4 bases, and 5 bases lay outside the gene matches. In germline, CDR1 is MDHEN, CDR2 SYDVKM.

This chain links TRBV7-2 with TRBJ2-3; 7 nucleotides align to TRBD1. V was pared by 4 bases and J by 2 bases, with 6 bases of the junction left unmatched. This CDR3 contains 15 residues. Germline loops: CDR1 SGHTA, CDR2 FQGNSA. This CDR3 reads CASSSFGQDTDTQYF. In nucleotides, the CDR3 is TGTGCCAGCAGCTCATTTGGACAGGACACAGATACGCAGTATTTT.

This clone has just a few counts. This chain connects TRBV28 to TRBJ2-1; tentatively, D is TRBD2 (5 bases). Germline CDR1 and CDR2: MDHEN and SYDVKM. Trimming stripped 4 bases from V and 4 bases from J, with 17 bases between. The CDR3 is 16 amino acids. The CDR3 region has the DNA TGTGCCAGCAGTTCCCCACCCGGGATTGGTTACAATGAGCAGTTCTTC. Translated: CASSSPPGIGYNEQFF. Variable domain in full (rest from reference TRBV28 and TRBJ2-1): DVKVTQSSRYLVKRTGEKVFLECVQDMDHENMFWYRQDPGLGLRLIYFSYDVKMKEKGDIPEGYSVSREKKERFSLILESASTNQTSMYLCASSSPPGIGYNEQFFGPGTRLTVL.

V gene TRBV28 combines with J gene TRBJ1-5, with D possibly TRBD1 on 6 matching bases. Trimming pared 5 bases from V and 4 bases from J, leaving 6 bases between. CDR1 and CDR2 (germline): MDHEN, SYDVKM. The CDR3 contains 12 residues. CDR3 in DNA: TGTGCCAGCAGTCAGGGGAATCAGCCCCAGCATTTT. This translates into CASSQGNQPQHF. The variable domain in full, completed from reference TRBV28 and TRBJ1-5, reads DVKVTQSSRYLVKRTGEKVFLECVQDMDHENMFWYRQDPGLGLRLIYFSYDVKMKEKGDIPEGYSVSREKKERFSLILESASTNQTSMYLCASSQGNQPQHFGDGTRLSIL.

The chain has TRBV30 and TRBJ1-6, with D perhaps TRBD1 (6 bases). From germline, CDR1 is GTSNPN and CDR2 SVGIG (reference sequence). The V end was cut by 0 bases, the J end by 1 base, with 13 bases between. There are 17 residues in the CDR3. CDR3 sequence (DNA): TGTGCCTGGAGTGTCAGGGGAAGCATGTCCTATAATTCACCCCTCCACTTT. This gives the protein CAWSVRGSMSYNSPLHF.

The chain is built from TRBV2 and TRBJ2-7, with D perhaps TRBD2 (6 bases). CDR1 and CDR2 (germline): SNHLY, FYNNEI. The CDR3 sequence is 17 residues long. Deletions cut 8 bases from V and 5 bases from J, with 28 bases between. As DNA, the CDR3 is TGTGCCAGCGTCGTGGGACTCTTACTCAGCACGGCGCACGAGCAGTACTTC. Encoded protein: CASVVGLLLSTAHEQYF.

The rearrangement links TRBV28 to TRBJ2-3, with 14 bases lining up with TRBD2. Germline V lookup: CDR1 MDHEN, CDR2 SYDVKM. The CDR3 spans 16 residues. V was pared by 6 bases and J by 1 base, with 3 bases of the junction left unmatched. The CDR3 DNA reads TGTGCCAGCAGCTGGGGACTAGCGGGAGGCACAGATACGCAGTATTTT. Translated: CASSWGLAGGTDTQYF.

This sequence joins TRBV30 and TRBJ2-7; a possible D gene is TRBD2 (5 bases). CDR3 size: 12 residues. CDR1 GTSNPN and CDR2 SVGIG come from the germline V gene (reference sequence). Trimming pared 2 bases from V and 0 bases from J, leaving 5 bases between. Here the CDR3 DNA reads TGTGCCTGGAGTACTAGCTCCTACGAGCAGTACTTC. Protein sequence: CAWSTSSYEQYF. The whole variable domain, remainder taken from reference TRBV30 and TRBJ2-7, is SQTIHQWPATLVQPVGSPLSLECTVEGTSNPNLYWYRQAAGRGLQLLFYSVGIGQISSEVPQNLSASRPQDRQFILSSKKLLLSDSGFYLCAWSTSSYEQYFGPGTRLTVT.

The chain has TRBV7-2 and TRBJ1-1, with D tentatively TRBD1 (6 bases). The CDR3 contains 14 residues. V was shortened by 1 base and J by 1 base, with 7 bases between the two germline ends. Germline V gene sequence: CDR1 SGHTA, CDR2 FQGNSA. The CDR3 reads CASSLVGQNTEAFF. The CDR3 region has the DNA TGTGCCAGCAGCTTAGTGGGACAGAACACTGAAGCTTTCTTT.

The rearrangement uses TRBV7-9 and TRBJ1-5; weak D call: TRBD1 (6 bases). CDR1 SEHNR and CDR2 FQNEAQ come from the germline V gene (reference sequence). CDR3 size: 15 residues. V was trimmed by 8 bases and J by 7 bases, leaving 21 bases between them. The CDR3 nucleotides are TGTGCCAGCGCTCCGCTCACAGGGCAAGGGCAGCCCCAGCATTTT. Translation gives CASAPLTGQGQPQHF.

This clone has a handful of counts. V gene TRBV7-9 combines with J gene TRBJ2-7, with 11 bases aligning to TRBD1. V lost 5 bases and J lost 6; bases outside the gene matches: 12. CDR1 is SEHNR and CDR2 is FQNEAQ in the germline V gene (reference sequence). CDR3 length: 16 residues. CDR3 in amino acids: CASSPPGTGGRGEQYF. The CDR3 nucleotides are TGTGCCAGCAGCCCCCCTGGGACAGGGGGACGGGGCGAGCAGTACTTC.

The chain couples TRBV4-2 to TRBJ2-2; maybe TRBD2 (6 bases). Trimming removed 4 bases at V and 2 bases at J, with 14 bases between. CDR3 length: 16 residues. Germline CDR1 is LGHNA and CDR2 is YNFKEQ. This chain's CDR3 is CASSPLVSGNTGELFF. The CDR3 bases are TGTGCCAGCAGCCCCCTGGTTAGCGGAAACACCGGGGAGCTGTTTTTT.

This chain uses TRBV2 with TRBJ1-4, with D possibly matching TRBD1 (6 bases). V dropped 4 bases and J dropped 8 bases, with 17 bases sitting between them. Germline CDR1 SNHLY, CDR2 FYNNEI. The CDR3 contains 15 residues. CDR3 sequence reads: CASSGTVGAFEKLFF. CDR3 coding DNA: TGTGCCAGCAGTGGGACAGTGGGGGCCTTCGAAAAACTGTTTTTT.

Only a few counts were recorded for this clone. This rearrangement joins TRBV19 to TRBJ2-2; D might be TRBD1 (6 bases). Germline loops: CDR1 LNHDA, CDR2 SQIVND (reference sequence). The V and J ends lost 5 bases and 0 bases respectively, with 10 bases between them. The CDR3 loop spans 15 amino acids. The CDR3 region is CASSLGTPNTGELFF. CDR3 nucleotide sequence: TGTGCCAGTAGTCTGGGGACACCGAACACCGGGGAGCTGTTTTTT.

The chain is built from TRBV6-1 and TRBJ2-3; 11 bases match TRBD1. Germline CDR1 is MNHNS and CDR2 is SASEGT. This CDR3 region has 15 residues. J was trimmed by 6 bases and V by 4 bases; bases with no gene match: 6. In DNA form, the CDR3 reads TGTGCCAGCAGTGGGACAGGGGGCGTTTCGGATACGCAGTATTTT. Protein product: CASSGTGGVSDTQYF.

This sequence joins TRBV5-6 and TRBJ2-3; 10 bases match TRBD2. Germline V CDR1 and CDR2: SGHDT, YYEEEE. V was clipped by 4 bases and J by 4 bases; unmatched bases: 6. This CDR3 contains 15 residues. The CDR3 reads CASSVGGLAPDTQYF. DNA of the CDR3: TGTGCCAGCAGCGTTGGGGGACTAGCGCCAGATACGCAGTATTTT.

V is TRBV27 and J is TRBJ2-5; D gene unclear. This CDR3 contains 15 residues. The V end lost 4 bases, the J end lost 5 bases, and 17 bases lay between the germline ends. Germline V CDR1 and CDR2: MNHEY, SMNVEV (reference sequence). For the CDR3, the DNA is TGTGCCAGCAGTTCATCGGTGGCACATGGTGAGACCCAGTACTTC. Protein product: CASSSSVAHGETQYF.